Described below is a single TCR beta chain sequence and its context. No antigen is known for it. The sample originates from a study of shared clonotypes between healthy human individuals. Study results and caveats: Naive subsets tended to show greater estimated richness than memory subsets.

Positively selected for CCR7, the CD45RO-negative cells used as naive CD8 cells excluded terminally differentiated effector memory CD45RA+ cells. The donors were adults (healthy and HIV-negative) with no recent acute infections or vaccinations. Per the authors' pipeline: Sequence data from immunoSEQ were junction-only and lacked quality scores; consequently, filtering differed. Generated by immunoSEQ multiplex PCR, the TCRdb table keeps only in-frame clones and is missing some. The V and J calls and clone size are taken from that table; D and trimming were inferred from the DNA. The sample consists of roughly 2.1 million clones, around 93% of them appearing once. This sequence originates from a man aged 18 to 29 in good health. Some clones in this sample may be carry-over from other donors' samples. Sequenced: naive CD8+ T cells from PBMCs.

CDR3 sequence: CASSQGLAGLEQYF. DNA for the CDR3: TGTGCCAGCAGCCAAGGACTAGCGGGTCTCGAGCAGTACTTC. This sequence joins TRBV14 and TRBJ2-7, with TRBD2 matching 10 bases. CDR1 SGHDN and CDR2 FVKESK come from the germline V gene. The CDR3 consists of 14 residues. The V segment lost 1 base and the J segment 6 bases; nucleotides outside the gene matches: 3.